The sample holds many counts of the clone carrying this TCR beta chain. Its matching antigen is unknown. Losses at the gene ends were 5 bases for V and 5 bases for J; bases not matched to a gene: 14. The germline gives CDR1 MDHEN, CDR2 SYDVKM. This CDR3 region has 16 residues. Blood was drawn at first hyperthyroidism diagnosis, before any ophthalmopathy symptoms. These data are taken from a study of T cells in Graves' hyperthyroidism and ophthalmopathy. Notes on the study in general: Through a model of 13 V-J features, ophthalmopathy was separated from stable hyperthyroidism.

What was amplified from RNA transcripts were TCR beta CDR3 regions. HTBI primers were the set used in a first-round RT-PCR of the TCR CDR3. TCRdb analysed the multiplex PCR reads with MiXCR anew, one entry per CDR3 protein. Of about 290,000 distinct CDR3 sequences in the sample, roughly 14% were seen once. This clonotype originated in a woman aged 25 to 39 with Graves' hyperthyroidism that later progressed to Graves' ophthalmopathy. This rearrangement joins TRBV28 to TRBJ1-1, with 7 bases aligning to TRBD1. Material for sequencing was blood. The CDR3 coding sequence is TGTGCCAGCAGTCCCTTCTTCAAGGGGGCGAAAACTGAAGCTTTCTTT. Translating it yields CASSPFFKGAKTEAFF.